This T cell receptor beta chain comes out of a study of cytomegalovirus exposure and HLA in healthy donors. Findings and limits, study-wide: Information on immune exposure was restricted to one variable (CMV serostatus). The presence/absence work took it that sequencing depth was about the same across donors. Accurate prediction of most subjects' HLA-A and HLA-B alleles from TCR beta sequences was reported. A later analysis showed HLA-associated TCR beta chains outstripping equally common others in clonal expansion.

Germline V gene lookup returns CDR1 SEHNR and CDR2 FQNEAQ (reference sequence). The junction had 10 bases not matched to a gene; V was cut back by 9 bases and J by 0 bases. This CDR3 is 17 amino acids long. The PCR ran on 60 Vbeta and 13 Jbeta primers. The protocol was immunoSEQ multiplex PCR, while the TCRdb copy is restricted to in-frame clones and leaves out a portion. Here the sample spans 100,000 to 150,000 clones, 81% being singletons. To note about this clone: What it recognizes is unknown.

This clonotype was sampled from a man in his late teens or twenties in good health and CMV-seropositive. Sequenced: PBMCs. This chain uses TRBV7-9 with TRBJ1-3; 11 nucleotides line up with TRBD1. The CDR3: CASSGTGGYRSGNTIYF. The CDR3 nucleotides are TGTGCCAGTTCCGGGACAGGGGGATATCGCTCTGGAAACACCATATATTTT.